This TCR beta chain was captured by sequencing in a study of CD8+CD57+ T cells in acquired aplastic anemia. Across the whole study: Sorted CD4+ and CD8+ cells gave an average of roughly 3 ug of DNA.

Regarding the study as a whole: Patients and controls turned out to have 25 to 30 CD8+ CDR3 sequences in common. Simpson's diversity of CD8+ cells was not significantly different in patients compared with controls.

This clonotype was seen just once. Its specificity is not known. Germline CDR1 is SGHRS and CDR2 is YFSETQ. CDR3 length equals 16 residues. Trimming removed 1 base at V and 0 bases at J, with 10 bases between. Both TCR beta VDJ combination and CDR3 sequence profiling were carried out. Genomic DNA was the template for this profiling. TCRdb re-called the reads through MiXCR, storing one row per CDR3 protein. Of some 290,000 distinct CDR3 sequences listed, 55% to 65% are singletons. V usage is TRBV5-1 and J usage is TRBJ1-4; maybe TRBD1 (6 bases). The specimen was sorted CD4+, CD8+, or CD8+CD57+ T cells (not recorded which) from PBMCs. The TCR sequence derives from a human donor with severe aplastic anemia or a healthy control (not recorded which). For the CDR3, the DNA is TGCGCCAGCAGCTTGCCGACAGGATCAACTAATGAAAAACTGTTTTTT. The encoded protein is CASSLPTGSTNEKLFF.